This T cell receptor (beta chain) appears in the sequencing data of a study of shared clonotypes between healthy human individuals. Broader study findings: The generation probabilities recorded for non-shared clonotypes fell below those of clonotypes shared by all four donors. Exclusively blood specimens were collected; tissue repertoires likely differ.

V lost 0 bases to trimming and J lost 0 bases; unmatched junction nucleotides: 2. The CDR3 consists of 15 residues. Investigators spread the genomic DNA of each subset evenly over several immunoSEQ plates. The repertoire was sequenced with immunoSEQ multiplex PCR; TCRdb's copy has only in-frame clones and lacks some. Of some 1,600,000 clones listed, around 98% are singletons. A note on this clone: Its antigen remains unidentified.

The clonotype was recovered from a young man in good health. Sequencing input: naive CD4+ T cells sorted from blood. The subset was: CD45RA+ positively selected. The gene calls are TRBV5-3 and TRBJ2-7, with 8 bases lining up with TRBD2. TRBV5-3 is labeled an ORF, and its function is uncertain. CDR3 bases: TGTGCCAGAAGCTTGGCGGGACTAGACTCCTACGAGCAGTACTTC. Translated, it gives CARSLAGLDSYEQYF.